A single sample gave rise to the 9 T cell receptor beta chains below, sequenced in a study of lymphopenia after photon versus proton radiotherapy (dated by TCRdb to the late 2010s). The protocol used for the library was the immunoSEQ multiplex PCR assay. The immuneACCESS repertoire file appears here via TCRdb, limited to in-frame rearrangements. These files lack a portion of the clones; in checked studies, under half of the deficit traces to unresolved V genes, and the cause of the others is not known. For this sample the table gives tens of thousands of clones, of which roughly 87% were detected only once. Of the sample, under 4% falls within the top ten clones. The sample in question was peripheral blood, obtained from a patient treated with photon-based radiotherapy. The receptors stem from a woman aged 45-65 years with pancreatic cancer.

This clone was observed once. The chain links TRBV5-4 to TRBJ1-2, with 10 bases that match TRBD1. Trimming removed 0 bases from V and 8 bases from J; junction bases left unmatched: 4. The CDR3 loop spans 14 amino acids. The germline CDR1 and CDR2 sequences are SGHNT and YYREEE (reference sequence). CDR3 region: CASSLGQGARGYTF. The CDR3 DNA is TGTGCCAGCAGCTTGGGACAGGGGGCGCGGGGCTACACCTTC.

The CDR3 here is CASSLTGQGPETQYF. The DNA of the CDR3 is TGTGCCAGCAGTTTAACAGGACAGGGACCAGAGACCCAGTACTTC. The chain recombines TRBV27 with TRBJ2-5; TRBD1 matches at 8 bases. The V and J ends lost 2 bases and 4 bases, in that order; junction bases with no gene match: 6. CDR1 and CDR2 from the germline V gene are MNHEY and SMNVEV (reference sequence). This CDR3 is 15 amino acids long.

In nucleotides, the CDR3 is TGTGCCAGCAGCCAAGGACAGGAGGTCTTTACGCAGTATTTT. This sequence encodes CASSQGQEVFTQYF. The chain combines TRBV5-4 with TRBJ2-3, with 7 bases matching TRBD1. Germline assignment: CDR1 SGHNT and CDR2 YYREEE (reference sequence). This CDR3 has 14 amino acids. J gave up 8 bases and V 4 bases, and 10 bases lay outside the gene matches.

The genes are TRBV20-1 and TRBJ1-2; no reliable D call. V was cut by 4 bases and J by 8 bases, with 11 bases left in between. In germline, CDR1 is DFQATT, CDR2 SNEGSKA (reference sequence). This CDR3 spans 11 amino acids. The CDR3 is CSAKGRNGYTF. The CDR3 region has the DNA TGCAGTGCTAAAGGAAGGAACGGCTACACCTTC.

V and J are TRBV9 and TRBJ2-2, with D hard to call. V was cut by 4 bases and J by 5 bases, with 6 bases left in between. CDR1 SGDLS and CDR2 YYNGEE come from the germline V gene. The CDR3 covers 12 residues. CDR3 region: CASSSWTGELFF. The CDR3 DNA reads TGTGCCAGCAGCTCCTGGACCGGGGAGCTGTTTTTT.

The chain has TRBV7-2 and TRBJ2-5; D is unresolved. CDR1 is SGHTA, CDR2 FQGNSA, per germline. Trimming took 1 base from V and 1 from J, leaving 7 bases between them. This CDR3 is 14 amino acids long. The CDR3 region is CASSLVPVQETQYF. CDR3 nucleotide sequence: TGTGCCAGCAGCTTAGTTCCAGTCCAAGAGACCCAGTACTTC.

The V call is TRBV27, the J call TRBJ1-5; tentatively, D is TRBD1 (6 bases). The V end lost 6 bases, the J end lost 4 bases, and 13 bases lay between the germline ends. Germline lookup yields CDR1 MNHEY and CDR2 SMNVEV (reference sequence). The CDR3 runs to 14 residues. The CDR3 sequence: CASRSHTGNQPQHF. The CDR3 DNA is TGTGCCAGCAGATCTCACACAGGGAATCAGCCCCAGCATTTT.

This chain uses TRBV14 with TRBJ2-1, with TRBD2 identical over 10 bases. Germline V CDR1 and CDR2: SGHDN, FVKESK. The CDR3 consists of 15 residues. V lost 4 bases and J lost 9; bases outside the gene matches: 9. The CDR3 region is CASSLTTSGTSEQFF. CDR3 in DNA: TGTGCCAGCAGCCTCACAACTAGCGGGACGTCTGAGCAGTTCTTC.

The J gene is TRBJ1-5, the V gene TRBV2; no firm D call. Germline V gene data show CDR1 as SNHLY and CDR2 as FYNNEI. The CDR3 contains 15 residues. Trimming shortened V by 3 bases and J by 0 bases, and 9 bases separated the two germline ends. The CDR3 nucleotides read TGTGCCAGCAGTGATGGGAAGGCTAGCAATCAGCCCCAGCATTTT. It codes for CASSDGKASNQPQHF.